This T cell receptor beta chain was observed in a study of radiotherapy plus CTLA-4 blockade in lung cancer. Study-level background: Objective responses emerged in about 20% of patients, and around 30% attained disease control.

Assay used: immunoSEQ multiplex PCR; TCRdb lists only in-frame clones, some missing. The sample lists 130,000 or so clones; around 89% were seen once. The CDR3 length is 13 residues. Trimming stripped 1 base from V and 2 bases from J, with 7 bases between. In germline, CDR1 is SGHRS, CDR2 YFSETQ. Study observations and caveats: After treatment with radiotherapy plus ipilimumab, TCR clones that came from the tumor expanded in blood. Best predicting response, reportedly, were early blood T cell clone dynamics, with interferon-beta.

This clone came up once. The antigen remains undetermined. Focal radiation was given together with CTLA-4 blockade (ipilimumab) to patients with chemo-refractory metastatic non-small-cell lung cancer. The receptor was derived from a human donor with non-small cell lung cancer that progressed on radiotherapy plus ipilimumab. This chain connects TRBV5-1 to TRBJ2-7; no clear D. The input for sequencing was peripheral blood, taken from a patient treated with radiotherapy plus ipilimumab. CDR3 sequence: CASSLPGTYEQYF. The CDR3 DNA is TGCGCCAGCAGCTTGCCTGGGACCTACGAGCAGTACTTC.